The source of this TCR beta chain is a study of metastatic and nonmetastatic thyroid tumors. This clone was observed at least ten times. The identical CDR3 is also encoded by other nucleotide sequences in the sample. The V end lost 3 bases, the J end lost 5 bases, and 13 bases lay between the germline ends. Germline lookup yields CDR1 DFQATT and CDR2 SNEGSKA (reference sequence). The CDR3 contains 14 residues. Prior to thyroid surgery, none of the patients had received any treatment. Using MiXCR, TCRdb re-called clones from the PCR reads. The table lists tens of thousands of clones, around 15% of them singletons.

Sequenced material: blood. The clonotype was recovered from a male donor with papillary thyroid cancer or a benign thyroid nodule (not recorded which). Some clones in this sample may be carry-over from other donors' samples. V and J are TRBV20-1 and TRBJ1-4; D is perhaps TRBD1 (5 bases). The DNA for the CDR3 is TGCAGTGCTAGCGGGACGCCCGAGAATGAAAAACTGTTTTTT. Encoded protein: CSASGTPENEKLFF.